Listed here are 2 T cell receptor beta chains from one sample, sequenced in a study of technical replicates of blood from several donors (dated by TCRdb to 2015 to 2018). Receptors were amplified or captured by the immunoSEQ multiplex PCR assay. Imported from immuneACCESS, the table was reduced by TCRdb to in-frame sequences with V and J called. These copies leave out some clones; in studies compared against another copy, an unresolved V gene accounts for under half, and the cause of the remainder is not known. Counted in this sample were roughly 79,000 clones; around 94% of them appeared once. Clones ranked in the top ten supply 0.35% to 0.5% of the sample. The sequencing input was T cells isolated from PBMCs. These receptors originate from a human donor in good health.

V is TRBV7-9 and J is TRBJ1-2, with 9 bases that match TRBD1. Germline V lookup: CDR1 SEHNR, CDR2 FQNEAQ (reference sequence). V lost 6 bases, J lost 7 bases, and 15 bases stayed unmatched. The CDR3 runs to 16 residues. The CDR3 nucleotides are TGTGCCAGCAGAAGAGAACCCGGGACAGGGTCTTCTGGCTACACCTTC. It translates to CASRREPGTGSSGYTF.

The chain employs TRBV19 and TRBJ2-2; D possibly corresponds to TRBD2 (6 bases). The V gene's germline CDR1 is LNHDA and CDR2 SQIVND (reference sequence). CDR3 length: 14 amino acids. The V end lost 6 bases, the J end lost 3 bases, and 11 bases lay between the germline ends. The CDR3 DNA sequence: TGTGCCAGTAGGACGATAGCGGACACCGGGGAGCTGTTTTTT. Protein product: CASRTIADTGELFF. Full variable domain (rest looked up from reference TRBV19 and TRBJ2-2): DGGITQSPKYLFRKEGQNVTLSCEQNLNHDAMYWYRQDPGQGLRLIYYSQIVNDFQKGDIAEGYSVSREKKESFPLTVTSAQKNPTAFYLCASRTIADTGELFFGEGSRLTVL.